Listed here are 27 T cell receptor beta chains from one sample, sequenced in a study of siplizumab effects on memory and regulatory T cells (dated by TCRdb to between 2017 and 2020). The library was prepared using the immunoSEQ multiplex PCR assay. Here the immuneACCESS table is served through TCRdb, limited to in-frame sequences with V and J called. Missing clones are a known gap in these copies; in checked studies unresolved V genes cover under half, and the rest lacks a known reason. The sample table lists tens of thousands of clones, around 90% of them with a count of one. The ten most abundant clones make up approximately 1.4% of the sample. The sample comprised Tregs sorted from blood. The source is a human donor in good health.

The chain recombines TRBV7-3 with TRBJ2-7; a possible D gene is TRBD2 (5 bases). Per the germline V gene, CDR1 is SGHTA and CDR2 is FQGTGA. V was clipped by 2 bases and J by 5 bases, with 10 bases between them. This CDR3 contains 13 residues. The CDR3 reads CASSLGGGHEQYF. CDR3 bases: TGTGCCAGCAGCTTAGGAGGTGGGCACGAGCAGTACTTC.

The V gene is TRBV30, the J gene TRBJ1-5; D ambiguous. V lost 2 bases and J 6 bases, leaving 17 bases between the germline ends. The germline gives CDR1 GTSNPN, CDR2 SVGIG (reference sequence). The CDR3 is 15 amino acids. CDR3 loop: CAWSPQWGFPQPQHF. The CDR3 DNA is TGTGCCTGGAGTCCTCAGTGGGGTTTCCCTCAGCCCCAGCATTTT.

The J gene is TRBJ2-1, the V gene TRBV5-1, with D tentatively TRBD1 or TRBD2 (5 bases each). Germline V gene sequence: CDR1 SGHRS, CDR2 YFSETQ. This CDR3 contains 13 residues. The V and J ends lost 1 base and 8 bases respectively, with 10 bases between them. Written as DNA, the CDR3 is TGCGCCAGCAGCTTGCCAAGGGGAGATGAGCAGTTCTTC. This gives the protein CASSLPRGDEQFF.

The chain is built from TRBV30 and TRBJ1-2, with TRBD1 matching over 10 bases. This CDR3 region has 13 residues. The V and J ends lost 5 bases and 8 bases, in that order; junction bases with no gene match: 8. Germline V gene sequence: CDR1 GTSNPN, CDR2 SVGIG (reference sequence). The CDR3 protein is CAWLTGGAGGYTF. CDR3 DNA sequence: TGTGCCTGGTTGACAGGGGGCGCAGGAGGCTACACCTTC.

This sequence joins TRBV7-9 and TRBJ1-6, with D hard to call. There are 14 residues in the CDR3. Germline CDR1 is SEHNR and CDR2 is FQNEAQ (reference sequence). V shed 0 bases and J shed 10 bases, with 10 bases lying between them. The CDR3: CASSLAAARSPLHF. CDR3 bases: TGTGCCAGCAGCTTAGCGGCGGCGCGGTCACCCCTCCACTTT.

This clone has a handful of counts. J is TRBJ2-7 and V is TRBV18, with D possibly matching TRBD2 (6 bases). Trimming cost V 3 bases and J 4 bases, with 10 bases left between them. Germline V gives CDR1 KGHSH, CDR2 LQKENI. This CDR3 has 13 amino acids. CDR3 sequence reads: CASSPGSGYEQYF. Here the CDR3 DNA reads TGTGCCAGCTCACCGGGTAGCGGATACGAGCAGTACTTC.

The gene calls are TRBV7-3 and TRBJ2-2, with TRBD1 as a possible D gene (6 bases). The CDR3 is 15 residues long. V was clipped by 5 bases and J by 1 base, with 11 bases between them. CDR1 and CDR2 (germline): SGHTA, FQGTGA. CDR3 sequence reads: CASSPRGWNTGELFF. CDR3 DNA: TGTGCCAGCAGCCCCAGGGGCTGGAACACCGGGGAGCTGTTTTTT.

This clone is a singleton in its sample. V usage is TRBV7-9 and J usage is TRBJ2-7; TRBD2 matches at 8 bases. This CDR3 is built from 15 residues. The V gene end was trimmed by 3 bases and the J gene end by 3 bases; junction bases not matched to a gene: 7. Germline lookup yields CDR1 SEHNR and CDR2 FQNEAQ (reference sequence). CDR3 DNA sequence: TGTGCCAGCAGCTTCTCCGGGGGGGCCCTCTACGAGCAGTACTTC. Amino acid sequence: CASSFSGGALYEQYF.

The chain couples TRBV9 to TRBJ2-3; D not certain. Germline CDR1 is SGDLS and CDR2 is YYNGEE. The CDR3 is 15 residues long. Trimming cost V 0 bases and J 0 bases, with 8 bases left between them. DNA of the CDR3: TGTGCCAGCAGCGTAGGGTCTACCAGCACAGATACGCAGTATTTT. Its protein is CASSVGSTSTDTQYF. The complete variable domain, with remaining parts taken from reference TRBV9 and TRBJ2-3, reads DSGVTQTPKHLITATGQRVTLRCSPRSGDLSVYWYQQSLDQGLQFLIQYYNGEERAKGNILERFSAQQFPDLHSELNLSSLELGDSALYFCASSVGSTSTDTQYFGPGTRLTVL.

V gene TRBV6-5 combines with J gene TRBJ2-7, with TRBD1 matching 8 bases. J gave up 0 bases and V 6 bases, and 7 bases lay outside the gene matches. The length of the CDR3 is 15 residues. Germline V gene data show CDR1 as MNHEY and CDR2 as SVGAGI. The CDR3 loop is CASSRDRRASYEQYF. The CDR3 DNA is TGTGCCAGCAGCAGGGACAGGAGGGCCTCCTACGAGCAGTACTTC.

CDR3 residues: CASNIPGQGDQPQHF. In DNA, the CDR3 is TGTGCCAGCAATATCCCGGGACAGGGAGATCAGCCCCAGCATTTT. This chain connects TRBV2 to TRBJ1-5, with 9 positions matching TRBD1. Per germline, CDR1 SNHLY and CDR2 FYNNEI. There are 15 residues in the CDR3. Trimming took 7 bases from V and 5 from J; bases not matched to a gene: 9.

This clone was detected only once. The gene calls are TRBV12-5 and TRBJ2-3; 10 bases align to TRBD2. The CDR3 spans 16 residues. The trim removed 1 base at V and 3 bases at J, leaving 4 bases unmatched. The V gene's germline CDR1 is LGHNT and CDR2 FRNRAP. The CDR3: CASGLGAGGLTDTQYF. The CDR3 DNA is TGTGCTAGTGGTTTGGGAGCGGGGGGGCTGACAGATACGCAGTATTTT. The variable domain in full, completed from reference TRBV12-5 and TRBJ2-3, reads DARVTQTPRHKVTEMGQEVTMRCQPILGHNTVFWYRQTMMQGLELLAYFRNRAPLDDSGMPKDRFSAEMPDATLATLKIQPSEPRDSAVYFCASGLGAGGLTDTQYFGPGTRLTVL.

This clone was detected only once. The V and J genes are TRBV6-5 and TRBJ1-6; D possibly corresponds to TRBD1 (6 bases). CDR1 and CDR2 from the germline V gene are MNHEY and SVGAGI. The CDR3 extends over 12 amino acids. V lost 6 bases, J lost 10 bases, and 10 bases lay in between. The CDR3 coding sequence is TGTGCCAGCAGACAGGGTCTATCACCCCTCCACTTT. It is translated as CASRQGLSPLHF.

The CDR3 spells CASSLIPGGGVDTQYF. CDR3 DNA sequence: TGTGCCAGCAGCTTGATCCCAGGGGGCGGGGTAGATACGCAGTATTTT. The V and J genes are TRBV7-2 and TRBJ2-3, with TRBD1 matching 8 bases. The CDR3 extends over 16 amino acids. V shed 3 bases and J 5 bases; nucleotides not matched to a gene: 10. Germline values: CDR1 SGHTA, CDR2 FQGNSA.

This clone turned up a few times. This CDR3 is CASSRSETQHF. DNA for the CDR3: TGCGCCAGCAGTCGGTCAGAAACCCAGCATTTT. The V and J genes are TRBV10-1 and TRBJ1-5; D not certain. This CDR3 contains 11 residues. V was trimmed by 5 bases and J by 11 bases, leaving 10 bases between them. In germline, CDR1 is WNHNN, CDR2 SYGVQD (reference sequence).

The rearrangement links TRBV5-1 to TRBJ2-3, with 7 bases identical to TRBD2. This CDR3 comprises 13 residues. J was trimmed by 10 bases and V by 4 bases; bases with no gene match: 9. The V gene's germline CDR1 is SGHRS and CDR2 YFSETQ. The CDR3 coding sequence is TGCGCCAGCAGCGTACATACTGCGGGGGCGCAGTATTTT. It translates to CASSVHTAGAQYF.

V gene TRBV28 combines with J gene TRBJ2-3, with no clear D. The CDR3 loop spans 14 amino acids. Per the germline V gene, CDR1 is MDHEN and CDR2 is SYDVKM. Trimming removed 8 bases from V and 5 bases from J, with 17 bases in between. CDR3 residues: CASLSLLRLDTQYF. DNA for the CDR3: TGTGCCAGCTTGAGTCTTTTGAGATTAGATACGCAGTATTTT.

Only one count was recorded for this clone. The rearrangement links TRBV28 to TRBJ2-2; 7 nucleotides match TRBD1. This CDR3 contains 13 residues. Trimming at V came to 11 bases and at J to 4 bases, leaving 7 bases not matched to a gene. Germline V lookup: CDR1 MDHEN, CDR2 SYDVKM. The CDR3 DNA sequence: TGTGCCGCGCAGGGGGTTATCACCGGGGAGCTGTTTTTT. Its protein is CAAQGVITGELFF.

The chain carries TRBV7-2 and TRBJ2-7; D unclear. This CDR3 is built from 11 residues. CDR1 SGHTA and CDR2 FQGNSA come from the germline V gene. V dropped 3 bases and J dropped 3 bases, with 3 bases sitting between them. Here the CDR3 reads CASSFRYEQYF. The CDR3 nucleotides read TGTGCCAGCAGCTTTCGCTACGAGCAGTACTTC.

This chain connects TRBV9 to TRBJ2-3; TRBD2 agrees at 10 bases. The junction had 5 bases not matched to a gene; V was cut back by 4 bases and J by 3 bases. Germline V gene data show CDR1 as SGDLS and CDR2 as YYNGEE. The CDR3 is made up of 15 amino acids. The CDR3 nucleotides read TGTGCCAGCAGCAACCTAGCGGGGGTTACAGATACGCAGTATTTT. Protein product: CASSNLAGVTDTQYF.

The chain links TRBV28 to TRBJ2-1, with D maybe TRBD2 (6 bases). V was shortened by 6 bases and J by 8 bases, with 14 bases between the two germline ends. Germline V gene lookup returns CDR1 MDHEN and CDR2 SYDVKM. The CDR3 covers 13 residues. CDR3 residues: CASSPRGGDEQFF. DNA for the CDR3: TGTGCCAGCAGCCCGCGGGGTGGTGATGAGCAGTTCTTC. Supplemented by reference TRBV28 and TRBJ2-1, the full variable domain reads DVKVTQSSRYLVKRTGEKVFLECVQDMDHENMFWYRQDPGLGLRLIYFSYDVKMKEKGDIPEGYSVSREKKERFSLILESASTNQTSMYLCASSPRGGDEQFFGPGTRLTVL.

The V and J genes are TRBV6-1 and TRBJ2-5; D remains unclear. V was pared by 8 bases and J by 0 bases, with 4 bases between. The CDR3 sequence is 11 residues long. The V gene's germline CDR1 is MNHNS and CDR2 SASEGT. This CDR3 is CASQNQETQYF. The CDR3 nucleotides read TGTGCCAGCCAAAACCAAGAGACCCAGTACTTC.

This chain joins TRBV7-9 and TRBJ2-2, with 7 nucleotides matching TRBD2. CDR3 length equals 16 residues. CDR1 SEHNR and CDR2 FQNEAQ come from the germline V gene (reference sequence). Germline trimming cut 5 bases from V and 3 bases from J; bases unmatched to any gene: 9. In DNA, the CDR3 is TGTGCCAGCAGCGCGCGCCCGAGCGGGGACACCGGGGAGCTGTTTTTT. It codes for CASSARPSGDTGELFF.

The V call is TRBV19, the J call TRBJ1-4; D call uncertain. There are 11 residues in the CDR3. The V end was cut by 4 bases, the J end by 11 bases, with 8 bases between. The germline CDR1 and CDR2 sequences are LNHDA and SQIVND (reference sequence). The CDR3 is CASSNREKLFF. The CDR3 bases are TGTGCCAGTAGTAACCGGGAGAAACTGTTTTTT.

J is TRBJ1-5 and V is TRBV7-6; 8 bases align to TRBD1. CDR1 SGHVS and CDR2 FNYEAQ come from the germline V gene. The V and J ends lost 5 bases and 7 bases, in that order; junction bases with no gene match: 10. The CDR3 sequence is 15 residues long. This CDR3 reads CASSLYDRGRQPQHF. The DNA of the CDR3 is TGTGCCAGCAGCCTATATGACAGGGGTCGACAGCCCCAGCATTTT.

The CDR3 is CAWSGASSSGNTIYF. The CDR3 DNA is TGTGCCTGGAGTGGGGCCAGTTCCTCTGGAAACACCATATATTTT. V is TRBV30 and J is TRBJ1-3; D is unclear. The ends were cut back, 1 base at V and 0 bases at J, with 10 bases in the middle. The CDR3 runs to 15 residues. Germline V gives CDR1 GTSNPN, CDR2 SVGIG (reference sequence).

The chain couples TRBV28 to TRBJ1-4, with D perhaps TRBD1 (6 bases). This CDR3 contains 14 residues. Germline CDR1 and CDR2: MDHEN and SYDVKM. Trimming left V 6 bases short and J 6 bases short, with 14 bases between. In DNA form, the CDR3 reads TGTGCCAGCAGGGGACGGGGGGCCCATGAAAAACTGTTTTTT. This gives the protein CASRGRGAHEKLFF.